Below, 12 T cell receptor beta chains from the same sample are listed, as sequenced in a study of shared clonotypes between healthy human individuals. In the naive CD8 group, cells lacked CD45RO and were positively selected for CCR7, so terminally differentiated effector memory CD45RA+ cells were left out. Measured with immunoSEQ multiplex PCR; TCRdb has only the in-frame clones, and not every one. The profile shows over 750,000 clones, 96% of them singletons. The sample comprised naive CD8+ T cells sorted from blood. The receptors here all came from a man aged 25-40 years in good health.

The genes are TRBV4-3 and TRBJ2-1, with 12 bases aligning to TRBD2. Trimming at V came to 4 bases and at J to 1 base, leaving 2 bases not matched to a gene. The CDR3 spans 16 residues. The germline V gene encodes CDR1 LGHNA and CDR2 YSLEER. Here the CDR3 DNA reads TGCGCCAGCAGCCGACTAGCGGGAGTGTCCTACAATGAGCAGTTCTTC. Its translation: CASSRLAGVSYNEQFF.

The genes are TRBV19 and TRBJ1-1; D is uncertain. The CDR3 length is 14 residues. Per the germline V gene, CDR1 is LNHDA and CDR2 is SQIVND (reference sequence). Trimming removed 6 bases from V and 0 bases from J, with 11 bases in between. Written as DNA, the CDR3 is TGTGCCAGTAGACCACAGAACATGAACACTGAAGCTTTCTTT. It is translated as CASRPQNMNTEAFF.

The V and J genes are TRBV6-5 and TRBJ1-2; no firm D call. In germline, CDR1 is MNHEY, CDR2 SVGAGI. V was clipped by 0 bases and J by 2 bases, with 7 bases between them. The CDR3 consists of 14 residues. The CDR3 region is CASSYSTENYGYTF. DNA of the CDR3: TGTGCCAGCAGTTACTCTACAGAAAACTATGGCTACACCTTC.

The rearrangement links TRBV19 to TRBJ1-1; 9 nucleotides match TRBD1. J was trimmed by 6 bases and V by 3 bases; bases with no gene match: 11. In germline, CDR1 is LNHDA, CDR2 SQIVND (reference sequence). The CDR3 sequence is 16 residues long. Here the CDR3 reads CASSMGFGQGTAEAFF. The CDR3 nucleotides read TGTGCCAGTAGTATGGGGTTCGGACAGGGGACGGCTGAAGCTTTCTTT.

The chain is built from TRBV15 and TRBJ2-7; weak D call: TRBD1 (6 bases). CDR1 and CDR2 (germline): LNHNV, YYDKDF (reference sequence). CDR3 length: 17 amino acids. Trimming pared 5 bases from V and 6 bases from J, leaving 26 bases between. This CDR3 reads CATSQSFGKQGSLEQYF. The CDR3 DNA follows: TGTGCCACCAGCCAATCATTTGGGAAGCAGGGGAGCCTCGAGCAGTACTTC.

Here the CDR3 DNA reads TGTGCCAGCAGCTTAGCAGGGGACTATGGCTACACCTTC. The encoded protein is CASSLAGDYGYTF. The rearrangement joins TRBV7-3 to TRBJ1-2; D possibly corresponds to TRBD1 (6 bases). This CDR3 has 13 amino acids. Germline-derived CDR1 and CDR2 are SGHTA and FQGTGA. Trimming left V 2 bases short and J 3 bases short, with 7 bases between.

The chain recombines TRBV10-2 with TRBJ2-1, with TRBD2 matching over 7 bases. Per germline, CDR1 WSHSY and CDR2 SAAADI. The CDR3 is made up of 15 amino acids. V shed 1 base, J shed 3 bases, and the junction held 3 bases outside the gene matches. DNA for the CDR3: TGCGCCAGCAGTGAGTTGGTAGCGGGCTACAATGAGCAGTTCTTC. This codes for CASSELVAGYNEQFF.

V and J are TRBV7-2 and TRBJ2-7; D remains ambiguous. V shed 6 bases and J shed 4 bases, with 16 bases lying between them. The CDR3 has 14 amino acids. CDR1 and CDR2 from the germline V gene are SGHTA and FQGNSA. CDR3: CASSSPQEIYEQYF. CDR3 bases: TGTGCCAGCAGTTCCCCTCAGGAAATATACGAGCAGTACTTC.

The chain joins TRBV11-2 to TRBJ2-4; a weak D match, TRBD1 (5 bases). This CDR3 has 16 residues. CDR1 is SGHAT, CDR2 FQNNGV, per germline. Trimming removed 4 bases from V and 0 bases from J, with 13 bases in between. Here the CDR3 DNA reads TGTGCCAGCAGCTCCGACAGTTTACTAGCCAAAAACATTCAGTACTTC. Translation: CASSSDSLLAKNIQYF.

The CDR3 sequence is CASSPLGGAGEQFF. The CDR3 region has the DNA TGTGCCAGCAGCCCATTGGGGGGGGCAGGTGAGCAGTTCTTC. V usage is TRBV6-5 and J usage is TRBJ2-1; tentative D call: TRBD2 (7 bases). CDR1 MNHEY and CDR2 SVGAGI come from the germline V gene. The V and J ends lost 6 bases and 9 bases respectively, with 18 bases between them. CDR3 length: 14 residues.

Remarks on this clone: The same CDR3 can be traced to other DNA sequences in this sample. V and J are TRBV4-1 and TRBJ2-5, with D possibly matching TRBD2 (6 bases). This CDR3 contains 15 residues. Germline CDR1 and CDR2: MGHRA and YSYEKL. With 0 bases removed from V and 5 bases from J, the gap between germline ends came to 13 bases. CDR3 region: CASSQDSGGSETQYF. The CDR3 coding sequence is TGCGCCAGCAGCCAAGATAGTGGGGGGAGTGAGACCCAGTACTTC.

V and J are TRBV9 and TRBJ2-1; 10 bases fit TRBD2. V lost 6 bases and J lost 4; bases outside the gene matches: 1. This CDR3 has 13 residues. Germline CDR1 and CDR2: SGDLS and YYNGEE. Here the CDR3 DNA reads TGTGCCAGCAAGCGGGAGGGGTACAATGAGCAGTTCTTC. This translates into CASKREGYNEQFF.